This T cell receptor beta chain derives from a study of shared T cell receptors in the human thymus. CDR3 length: 15 residues. Trimming removed 4 bases from V and 2 bases from J; junction bases left unmatched: 8. Germline-derived CDR1 and CDR2 are SGHTS and YDEGEE. Profiled with immunoSEQ multiplex PCR; TCRdb holds only in-frame clones, not every one. The repertoire includes roughly 660,000 clones, 88% of them detected once, and 0.0095% to 0.012% sits in the top ten. These data are also associated with another study on human thymus T cells.

The material sequenced was thymocytes. This sequence was found in a boy under two years old with a congenital heart defect. The J gene is TRBJ2-7, the V gene TRBV5-8; TRBD1 matches at 8 bases. CDR3 nucleotide sequence: TGTGCCAGCAGCCCCCGACAGGGGCCGACCTACGAGCAGTACTTC. Residues: CASSPRQGPTYEQYF.